One sample yielded the 30 T cell receptor beta chains listed below, sequenced in a study of blood T cell repertoires in COVID-19. The table came from immunoSEQ multiplex PCR; TCRdb's copy has only in-frame clones and leaves some out. The sample records around 140,000 clones, about 75% being singletons. Sequencing used PBMCs or T cells enriched from blood (not recorded which). These receptors all come from a woman aged 45-60 years who had recovered from COVID-19.

The genes are TRBV7-9 and TRBJ1-1; 7 bases map to TRBD1. The CDR3 extends over 15 amino acids. Germline V gene sequence: CDR1 SEHNR, CDR2 FQNEAQ (reference sequence). V trimming: 5 bases; J trimming: 2 bases; junction bases outside the gene matches: 8. CDR3 protein: CASSGGTDFNTEAFF. The CDR3 DNA sequence: TGTGCCAGCAGCGGGGGGACAGATTTTAACACTGAAGCTTTCTTT. Full variable domain (outside the CDR3, taken from reference TRBV7-9 and TRBJ1-1): DTGVSQNPRHKITKRGQNVTFRCDPISEHNRLYWYRQTLGQGPEFLTYFQNEAQLEKSRLLSDRFSAERPKGSFSTLEIQRTEQGDSAMYLCASSGGTDFNTEAFFGQGTRLTVV.

DNA of the CDR3: TGTGCCAGCAGCGTATGGCAGGGGAACACCGGGGAGCTGTTTTTT. Its translation is CASSVWQGNTGELFF. This chain joins TRBV9 and TRBJ2-2; a weak D match, TRBD1 (5 bases). CDR1 and CDR2 (germline): SGDLS, YYNGEE. The CDR3 has 15 amino acids. The germline V and J ends were trimmed by 1 base and 1 base, with 8 bases remaining between them.

This clone showed up just a few times. The J gene is TRBJ1-2, the V gene TRBV20-1; 9 bases line up with TRBD1. The ends lost 3 bases at V and 2 bases at J; junction bases unmatched: 1. The CDR3 spans 13 residues. From germline, CDR1 is DFQATT and CDR2 SNEGSKA (reference sequence). CDR3 sequence (DNA): TGCAGTGCTAGTGGACAGGGGAACTATGGCTACACCTTC. Its translation: CSASGQGNYGYTF.

The CDR3 DNA reads as TGCAGTGCGTCCCCTCGGGATACGCAGTATTTT. Translated: CSASPRDTQYF. This chain uses TRBV20-1 with TRBJ2-3; D is uncertain. V was pared by 6 bases and J by 6 bases, with 10 bases between. The CDR3 loop spans 11 amino acids. The germline V gene has CDR1 DFQATT and CDR2 SNEGSKA (reference sequence).

The gene calls are TRBV5-1 and TRBJ1-1; 7 bases line up with TRBD1. There are 14 residues in the CDR3. J lost 5 bases, V lost 4 bases, and 8 bases had no gene match. Germline V gene sequence: CDR1 SGHRS, CDR2 YFSETQ. The CDR3 sequence is CASSGKGARTEAFF. As DNA, the CDR3 is TGCGCCAGCAGCGGAAAGGGGGCGCGGACTGAAGCTTTCTTT.

This clone was picked up a small number of times. The J gene is TRBJ2-3, the V gene TRBV10-1; 8 nucleotides align to TRBD1. Trimming removed 3 bases from V and 4 bases from J; junction bases left unmatched: 6. Germline CDR1 and CDR2: WNHNN and SYGVQD (reference sequence). This CDR3 is 15 amino acids long. DNA of the CDR3: TGCGCCAGCAGTGATGGACAGGGTGCTTCAGATACGCAGTATTTT. Translated: CASSDGQGASDTQYF.

V and J are TRBV2 and TRBJ2-7, with TRBD2 matching 9 bases. The CDR3 is 13 amino acids. The V segment lost 4 bases and the J segment 5 bases; nucleotides outside the gene matches: 3. Germline V gene lookup returns CDR1 SNHLY and CDR2 FYNNEI. The CDR3 nucleotides are TGTGCCAGCAGTGGGGTAGCGGGAGACGAGCAGTACTTC. It translates to CASSGVAGDEQYF. Full variable domain (outside the CDR3, taken from reference TRBV2 and TRBJ2-7): EPEVTQTPSHQVTQMGQEVILRCVPISNHLYFYWYRQILGQKVEFLVSFYNNEISEKSEIFDDQFSVERPDGSNFTLKIRSTKLEDSAMYFCASSGVAGDEQYFGPGTRLTVT.

This clone was observed a few times. The chain combines TRBV5-5 with TRBJ1-1, with 8 positions matching TRBD1. The CDR3 sequence is 15 residues long. J gave up 0 bases and V 7 bases, and 8 bases lay outside the gene matches. Germline assignment: CDR1 SGHKS and CDR2 YYEKEE (reference sequence). CDR3 protein: CASGTTGALNTEAFF. DNA of the CDR3: TGTGCCAGCGGAACGACAGGGGCCTTGAACACTGAAGCTTTCTTT.

The chain combines TRBV5-1 with TRBJ2-1, with a weak D call TRBD1 (5 bases). The CDR3 loop spans 16 amino acids. Germline V CDR1 and CDR2: SGHRS, YFSETQ. V was shortened by 4 bases and J by 4 bases, with 18 bases between the two germline ends. In DNA, the CDR3 is TGCGCCAGCAGCGTAGGGTTAAGGGGCGTATACAATGAGCAGTTCTTC. Encoded protein: CASSVGLRGVYNEQFF.

The chain couples TRBV21-1 to TRBJ2-1; the table's D call of TRBD1 was not tested on the DNA. TRBV21-1 is reported as a pseudogene. The CDR3 totals 15 residues. The CDR3 sequence is CASSKGLQAYNEQFF. CDR3 in DNA: TGTGCCAGCAGCAAGGGGCTCCAAGCCTACAATGAGCAGTTCTTC.

The rearrangement links TRBV18 to TRBJ2-1; maybe TRBD2 (5 bases). The germline V gene has CDR1 KGHSH and CDR2 LQKENI. The length of the CDR3 is 17 residues. V was cut by 2 bases and J by 3 bases, with 17 bases left in between. The CDR3 DNA sequence: TGTGCCAGCTCACCAACCGGGGTGGGTCTTAACTACAATGAGCAGTTCTTC. Its protein is CASSPTGVGLNYNEQFF.

This chain links TRBV5-4 with TRBJ1-1, with D possibly being TRBD1 (6 bases). This CDR3 has 14 residues. Germline CDR1 SGHNT, CDR2 YYREEE (reference sequence). V lost 4 bases and J lost 1, with 11 bases in between. This CDR3 is CASSLRGENTEAFF. CDR3 nucleotide sequence: TGTGCCAGCAGCCTCAGGGGAGAGAACACTGAAGCTTTCTTT.

The V gene is TRBV7-2, the J gene TRBJ1-4; the match to TRBD1 covers 9 bases. The CDR3 has 15 amino acids. Germline CDR1 is SGHTA and CDR2 is FQGNSA. Unmatched junction bases numbered 6, after V lost 2 bases and J lost 8 bases. The CDR3 region has the DNA TGTGCCAGCAGCTTATGGGGACAGGGCCTCGAAAAACTGTTTTTT. Translation: CASSLWGQGLEKLFF.

V and J are TRBV18 and TRBJ1-4, with 7 bases matching TRBD1. J was trimmed by 15 bases and V by 3 bases; bases with no gene match: 7. The germline V gene encodes CDR1 KGHSH and CDR2 LQKENI. This CDR3 comprises 12 residues. CDR3 in amino acids: CASSPKGTELFF. CDR3 DNA: TGTGCCAGCTCACCCAAAGGGACAGAGTTGTTTTTT.

In this sample, this clone turned up once. J is TRBJ2-3 and V is TRBV29-1; the match to TRBD2 covers 11 bases. V shed 6 bases and J 5 bases; nucleotides not matched to a gene: 7. Germline CDR1 is SQVTM and CDR2 is ANQGSEA. The CDR3 contains 14 residues. CDR3 sequence: CSVSTSGSGDTQYF. The CDR3 DNA reads as TGCAGCGTCTCCACTAGCGGGAGCGGAGATACGCAGTATTTT.

J is TRBJ2-3 and V is TRBV27; 8 bases are a match to TRBD2. The trim removed 10 bases at V and 4 bases at J, leaving 7 bases unmatched. The germline V gene encodes CDR1 MNHEY and CDR2 SMNVEV (reference sequence). This CDR3 has 13 residues. CDR3 DNA sequence: TGTGCCACCGCCGGGGGGGGCCCAGATACGCAGTATTTT. Protein sequence: CATAGGGPDTQYF.

The J gene is TRBJ2-1, the V gene TRBV7-2; perhaps TRBD2 as D (6 bases). This CDR3 contains 16 residues. The V end was cut by 4 bases, the J end by 2 bases, with 15 bases between. CDR1 and CDR2 (germline): SGHTA, FQGNSA. The CDR3 DNA follows: TGTGCCAGCAGCTCGCTAGAGGGCGGGGCCTACAATGAGCAGTTCTTC. The encoded protein is CASSSLEGGAYNEQFF.

The rearrangement uses TRBV4-1 and TRBJ2-4; TRBD2 is a possible D gene (6 bases). The CDR3 loop spans 15 amino acids. V lost 3 bases to trimming and J lost 0 bases, with 9 bases between them. Germline V gives CDR1 MGHRA, CDR2 YSYEKL. CDR3 DNA sequence: TGCGCCAGCAGCCACGGAGGGTTAGCCAAAAACATTCAGTACTTC. This encodes CASSHGGLAKNIQYF.

The chain uses TRBV5-1 and TRBJ1-5; TRBD1 aligns across 10 bases. Germline CDR1 SGHRS, CDR2 YFSETQ. V dropped 5 bases and J dropped 5; count of bases not matched to a gene: 4. The CDR3 sequence is 14 residues long. The CDR3 loop is CASRLTGGDQPQHF. The CDR3 DNA is TGCGCCAGCAGGTTGACAGGGGGCGATCAGCCCCAGCATTTT.

This clone was detected a few times. The chain uses TRBV5-6 and TRBJ2-2; D remains unclear. V was clipped by 0 bases and J by 6 bases, with 3 bases between them. Germline CDR1 and CDR2: SGHDT and YYEEEE. The length of the CDR3 is 12 residues. CDR3: CASSLGAGELFF. The DNA for the CDR3 is TGTGCCAGCAGCTTGGGAGCCGGGGAGCTGTTTTTT. Using reference TRBV5-6 and TRBJ2-2 for the parts outside the CDR3, the full variable domain is DAGVTQSPTHLIKTRGQQVTLRCSPKSGHDTVSWYQQALGQGPQFIFQYYEEEERQRGNFPDRFSGHQFPNYSSELNVNALLLGDSALYLCASSLGAGELFFGEGSRLTVL.

The genes are TRBV28 and TRBJ2-4; possible D gene TRBD1, 6 bases. The CDR3 extends over 13 amino acids. Trimming cost V 8 bases and J 5 bases, with 13 bases left between them. The V gene's germline CDR1 is MDHEN and CDR2 SYDVKM. CDR3 coding DNA: TGTGCCAGCCTCGCGACAGGAGAAAACATTCAGTACTTC. Protein: CASLATGENIQYF. The full variable domain, completed using reference TRBV28 and TRBJ2-4, is DVKVTQSSRYLVKRTGEKVFLECVQDMDHENMFWYRQDPGLGLRLIYFSYDVKMKEKGDIPEGYSVSREKKERFSLILESASTNQTSMYLCASLATGENIQYFGAGTRLSVL.

V usage is TRBV7-2 and J usage is TRBJ2-1; TRBD1 matches 9 bases. The CDR3 covers 17 residues. Germline V lookup: CDR1 SGHTA, CDR2 FQGNSA. V gave up 1 base and J gave up 9 bases; unmatched junction bases: 13. CDR3 coding DNA: TGTGCCAGCAGCTTAGGCTGGCCAGGACAGGGGTGGAGTGAGCAGTTCTTC. The encoded protein is CASSLGWPGQGWSEQFF.

This clone was seen once. DNA of the CDR3: TGTGCCAGCAGTGAGGGACTAGCGGATTACAATGAGCAGTTCTTC. It encodes CASSEGLADYNEQFF. V is TRBV6-1 and J is TRBJ2-1; 11 nucleotides agree with TRBD2. The CDR3 covers 15 residues. With V trimmed by 3 bases and J by 4 bases, 2 bases remained unmatched. Germline V lookup: CDR1 MNHNS, CDR2 SASEGT.

The chain uses TRBV18 and TRBJ2-1, with a tentative D call TRBD1 (6 bases). Trimming cost V 3 bases and J 13 bases, with 16 bases left between them. Germline-derived CDR1 and CDR2 are KGHSH and LQKENI. The CDR3 is made up of 13 amino acids. The chain's CDR3 is CASSPTTKGDQFF. CDR3 DNA: TGTGCCAGCTCACCGACCACCAAGGGGGATCAGTTCTTC.

This clone was detected only once. The chain recombines TRBV5-1 with TRBJ2-1; 9 bases map to TRBD2. The junction had 14 bases not matched to a gene; V was cut back by 0 bases and J by 4 bases. The CDR3 runs 19 residues. The germline gives CDR1 SGHRS, CDR2 YFSETQ. The CDR3 loop is CASSLAPWEAGGSYNEQFF. The CDR3, as DNA: TGCGCCAGCAGCTTGGCCCCGTGGGAAGCGGGGGGATCATACAATGAGCAGTTCTTC.

This clone was detected only a few times. The rearrangement links TRBV19 to TRBJ1-6; maybe TRBD1 (6 bases). The CDR3 loop spans 13 amino acids. Trimming took off 8 bases at V and 7 bases at J, with 12 bases between the two ends. Germline V lookup: CDR1 LNHDA, CDR2 SQIVND (reference sequence). CDR3 region: CASRQDRNSPLHF. CDR3 sequence (DNA): TGTGCCAGTCGCCAAGACAGGAATTCACCCCTCCACTTT.

The rearrangement links TRBV5-1 to TRBJ2-6; maybe TRBD2 (5 bases). V was cut by 3 bases and J by 0 bases, with 16 bases left in between. The CDR3 consists of 18 residues. Germline V CDR1 and CDR2: SGHRS, YFSETQ. CDR3 DNA sequence: TGCGCCAGCAGCTGGAACTACGTCGGGATCTCTGGGGCCAACGTCCTGACTTTC. This encodes CASSWNYVGISGANVLTF.

The chain combines TRBV3-1 (or the pseudogene TRBV3-2) with TRBJ2-1, with TRBD2 matching over 10 bases. This CDR3 contains 14 residues. CDR1 is LGHDT, CDR2 YNNKEL, per germline (reference sequence). Losses at the gene ends were 0 bases for V and 7 bases for J; bases not matched to a gene: 0. The DNA of the CDR3 is TGTGCCAGCAGCCAAGAGGGACTAGCGAATGAGCAGTTCTTC. Its translation: CASSQEGLANEQFF.

V usage is TRBV10-3 and J usage is TRBJ1-1, with 7 nucleotides matching TRBD1. There are 15 residues in the CDR3. Trimming cost V 4 bases and J 4 bases; bases outside gene matches: 9. Germline V gene data show CDR1 as ENHRY and CDR2 as SYGVKD. The CDR3 here is CAISGRTGVSTEAFF. CDR3 coding DNA: TGTGCCATCAGTGGCAGAACAGGGGTTAGCACTGAAGCTTTCTTT.

The CDR3 region is CAIRKTGGNTEAFF. In DNA form, the CDR3 reads TGTGCCATCAGAAAGACAGGGGGGAACACTGAAGCTTTCTTT. V gene TRBV10-3 combines with J gene TRBJ1-1; 9 bases map to TRBD1. Germline trimming cut 6 bases from V and 1 base from J; bases unmatched to any gene: 3. There are 14 residues in the CDR3. The germline V gene encodes CDR1 ENHRY and CDR2 SYGVKD.